This is a list of T cell receptor beta chains from one sample in a study of cytomegalovirus exposure and HLA in healthy donors. The data were produced by immunoSEQ multiplex PCR, yet TCRdb's version contains in-frame clones alone and is incomplete. The table shows about 110,000 clones, with under 85% occurring only once. Source material: PBMCs. These receptor sequences come from a woman between 45 and 65 years old in good health and CMV-seropositive. The CDR3 runs from the conserved cysteine through the conserved F or W. Fields, in order: clone size, D gene, J gene, V gene, CDR3 DNA, CDR3 protein. A D gene is named only where the DNA matches it firmly. Clone size is stated in some rows and not others, as once, few, many or a class when expanded.

size: .; D: TRBD1; J: TRBJ1-2; V: TRBV5-6; DNA: TGTGCCAGCAGCGCGACAGGGGGCGCGGTGTATGGCTACACCTTC; CDR3: CASSATGGAVYGYTF
size: once; D: .; J: TRBJ1-2; V: TRBV25-1; DNA: TGTGCCAGCAGTGAATCGAGGGGAAGGGGAGGGCGTGGCTACACCTTC; CDR3: CASSESRGRGGRGYTF
size: .; D: TRBD1; J: TRBJ1-1; V: TRBV9; DNA: TGTGCCAGCAGCGTTGTAGGGGGCGGTGATACTGAAGCTTTCTTT; CDR3: CASSVVGGGDTEAFF
size: .; D: TRBD1; J: TRBJ1-1; V: TRBV7-3; DNA: TGTGCCAGCAGCGGACAGGGAGGTACTGAAGCTTTCTTT; CDR3: CASSGQGGTEAFF
size: .; D: .; J: TRBJ1-3; V: TRBV6-1; DNA: TGTGCCAGCAGTGGACAACAATTCCTCTCTGGAAACACCATATATTTT; CDR3: CASSGQQFLSGNTIYF
size: .; D: .; J: TRBJ2-1; V: TRBV7-8; DNA: TGTGCCAGCAGCTTTACGGTATTAGCTGAGCAGTTCTTC; CDR3: CASSFTVLAEQFF
size: few; D: .; J: TRBJ1-1; V: TRBV5-4; DNA: TGTGCCAGCAGCTCGAGTAACACTGAAGCTTTCTTT; CDR3: CASSSSNTEAFF
size: .; D: TRBD2; J: TRBJ2-1; V: TRBV11-1; DNA: TGTGCCAGCAGCTTGGGGCGGGGGTCTTACAATGAGCAGTTCTTC; CDR3: CASSLGRGSYNEQFF
size: once; D: TRBD2; J: TRBJ2-1; V: TRBV6-4; DNA: TGTGCCAGCAGTGAAACGGGACTAGCTTCCTACAATGAGCAGTTCTTC; CDR3: CASSETGLASYNEQFF
size: few; D: .; J: TRBJ1-2; V: TRBV5-5; DNA: TGTGCCAGCAGCTTGCTTTCCGGGGATGGCTACACCTTC; CDR3: CASSLLSGDGYTF
size: .; D: TRBD1; J: TRBJ2-7; V: TRBV2; DNA: TGTGCCAGCAGGTCGACAGGGGTTAACGAGCAGTACTTC; CDR3: CASRSTGVNEQYF
size: .; D: .; J: TRBJ2-4; V: TRBV7-9; DNA: TGTGCCAGCAGCTTAGCTACCGGGACACCAAACATTCAGTACTTC; CDR3: CASSLATGTPNIQYF
size: .; D: .; J: TRBJ2-2; V: TRBV21-1; DNA: TGTGCCAGCAGCAAAGGCGGACTAGCGGTCGGGACCGGGGAGCTGTTTTTT; CDR3: CASSKGGLAVGTGELFF
size: .; D: TRBD1; J: TRBJ2-7; V: TRBV11-2; DNA: TGTGCCAGCAGCTCTGATCCGGGACAGGGTTACGAGCAGTACTTC; CDR3: CASSSDPGQGYEQYF
size: .; D: TRBD1; J: TRBJ2-5; V: TRBV7-2; DNA: TGTGCCAGCAGCGGGCGACAGGGGTGGGAGACCCAGTACTTC; CDR3: CASSGRQGWETQYF
size: few; D: TRBD1; J: TRBJ1-4; V: TRBV5-5; DNA: TGTGCCAGCAGCCCAGGATACAGGGGAACTAATGAAAAACTGTTTTTT; CDR3: CASSPGYRGTNEKLFF